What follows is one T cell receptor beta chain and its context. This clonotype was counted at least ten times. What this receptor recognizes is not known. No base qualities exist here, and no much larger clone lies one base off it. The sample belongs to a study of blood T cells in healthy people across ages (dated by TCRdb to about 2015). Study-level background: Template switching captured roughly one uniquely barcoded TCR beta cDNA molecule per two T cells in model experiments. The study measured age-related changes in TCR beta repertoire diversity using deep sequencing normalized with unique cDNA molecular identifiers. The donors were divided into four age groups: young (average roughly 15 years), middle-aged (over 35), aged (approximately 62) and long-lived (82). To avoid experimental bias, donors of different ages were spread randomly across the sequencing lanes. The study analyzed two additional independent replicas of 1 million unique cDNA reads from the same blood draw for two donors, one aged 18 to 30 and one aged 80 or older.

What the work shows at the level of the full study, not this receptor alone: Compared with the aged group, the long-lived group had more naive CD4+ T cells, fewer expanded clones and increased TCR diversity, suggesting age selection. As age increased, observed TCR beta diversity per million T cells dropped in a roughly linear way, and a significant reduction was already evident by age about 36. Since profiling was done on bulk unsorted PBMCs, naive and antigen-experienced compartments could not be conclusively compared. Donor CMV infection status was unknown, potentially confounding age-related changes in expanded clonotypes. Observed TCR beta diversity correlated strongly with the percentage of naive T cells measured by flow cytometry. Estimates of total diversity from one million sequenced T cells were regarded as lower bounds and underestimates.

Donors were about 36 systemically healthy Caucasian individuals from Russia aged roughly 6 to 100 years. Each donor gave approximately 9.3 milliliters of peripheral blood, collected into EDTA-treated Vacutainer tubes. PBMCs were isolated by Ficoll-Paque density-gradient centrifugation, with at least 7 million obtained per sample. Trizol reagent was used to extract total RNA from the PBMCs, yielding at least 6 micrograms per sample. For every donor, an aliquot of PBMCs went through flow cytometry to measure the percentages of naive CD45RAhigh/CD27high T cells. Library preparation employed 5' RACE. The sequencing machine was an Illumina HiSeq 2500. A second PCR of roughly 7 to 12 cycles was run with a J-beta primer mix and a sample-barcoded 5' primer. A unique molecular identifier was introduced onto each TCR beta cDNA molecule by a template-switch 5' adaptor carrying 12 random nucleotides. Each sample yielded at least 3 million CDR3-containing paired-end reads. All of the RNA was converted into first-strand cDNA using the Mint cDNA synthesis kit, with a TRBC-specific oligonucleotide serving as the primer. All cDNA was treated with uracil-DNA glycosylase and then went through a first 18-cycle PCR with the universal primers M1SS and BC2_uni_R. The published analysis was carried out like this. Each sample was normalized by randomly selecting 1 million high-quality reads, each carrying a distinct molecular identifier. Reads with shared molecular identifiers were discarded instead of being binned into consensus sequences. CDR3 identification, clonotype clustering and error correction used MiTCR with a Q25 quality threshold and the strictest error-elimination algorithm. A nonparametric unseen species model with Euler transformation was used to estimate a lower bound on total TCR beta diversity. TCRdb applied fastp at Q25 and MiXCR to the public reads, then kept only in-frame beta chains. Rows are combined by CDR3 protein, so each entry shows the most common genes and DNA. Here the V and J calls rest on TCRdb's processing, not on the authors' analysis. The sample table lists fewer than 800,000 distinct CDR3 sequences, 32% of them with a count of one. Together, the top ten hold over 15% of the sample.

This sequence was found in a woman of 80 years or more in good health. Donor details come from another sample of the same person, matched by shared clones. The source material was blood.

The CDR3 in this case is CASSQDWGGGGSSNEQFF. The nucleotide sequence is given as TGTGCCAGCAGCCAAGATTGGGGGGGCGGGGGGAGTTCTAATGAGCAGTTCTTC. The chain is encoded by TRBV4-2 joined to TRBJ2-1; 8 nucleotides in the junction match TRBD2. The germline V gene yields LGHNA for CDR1 and YNFKEQ for CDR2. From the cysteine through the phenylalanine, the CDR3 covers 18 amino acids. Of the read, only the CDR3 DNA is kept; its 54 bases are in frame from base 1. For this chain, trimming is 0 bases at the V end and 7 bases at the J end, and the number of junction bases without a gene match is 14.